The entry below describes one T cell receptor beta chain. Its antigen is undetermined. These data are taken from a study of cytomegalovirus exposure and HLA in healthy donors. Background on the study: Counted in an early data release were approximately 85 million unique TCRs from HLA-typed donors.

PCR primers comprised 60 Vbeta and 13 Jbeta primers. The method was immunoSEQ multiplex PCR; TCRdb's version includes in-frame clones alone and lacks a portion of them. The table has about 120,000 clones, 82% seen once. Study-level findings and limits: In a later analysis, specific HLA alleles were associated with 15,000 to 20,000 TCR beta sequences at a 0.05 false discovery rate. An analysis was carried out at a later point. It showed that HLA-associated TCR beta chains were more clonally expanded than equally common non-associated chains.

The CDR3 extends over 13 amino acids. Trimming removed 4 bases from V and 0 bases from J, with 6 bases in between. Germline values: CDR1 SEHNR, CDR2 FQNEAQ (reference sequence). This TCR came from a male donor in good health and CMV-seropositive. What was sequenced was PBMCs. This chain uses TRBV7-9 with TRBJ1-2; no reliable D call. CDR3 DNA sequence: TGTGCCAGCAGCTCTCGAGCTAACTATGGCTACACCTTC. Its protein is CASSSRANYGYTF.